Sequencing of this T cell receptor beta chain was carried out in a study of OX40 agonist ivuxolimab in advanced cancers. This CDR3 comprises 18 residues. V was clipped by 2 bases and J by 4 bases; unmatched bases: 12. Germline-derived CDR1 and CDR2 are SGHTA and FQGNSA. Method: immunoSEQ multiplex PCR; TCRdb's copy keeps in-frame clones and lacks some. The table includes about 75,000 clones, roughly nine tenths detected once. The origin of this receptor is an adult with an advanced solid tumor such as melanoma, head and neck, liver or kidney cancer. The chain is built from TRBV7-2 and TRBJ2-7, with 12 nucleotides matching TRBD2. This specimen was CD4+ or CD8+ T cells sorted from blood, taken in a trial of the OX40 agonist ivuxolimab. CDR3 DNA sequence: TGTGCCAGCAGCTTAATCGCTAGCGGGGGGGCCGGGTTTTACGAGCAGTACTTC. Amino acid sequence: CASSLIASGGAGFYEQYF. Full variable domain (missing parts from reference TRBV7-2 and TRBJ2-7): GAGVSQSPSNKVTEKGKDVELRCDPISGHTALYWYRQSLGQGLEFLIYFQGNSAPDKSGLPSDRFSAERTGGSVSTLTIQRTQQEDSAVYLCASSLIASGGAGFYEQYFGPGTRLTVT.